The entry below describes one TCR beta chain. There is no known antigen for this receptor. No base quality information exists; no much larger clone differs at one position. The data belong to a study of blood T cell repertoires in COVID-19 (dated by TCRdb to the early 2020s). Broadly, across the study: Samples from collaborators originated in the United States, Italy and Spain and spanned both the acute and convalescent phases of COVID-19. Subjects who had been exposed to COVID-19, were actively infected with it, or had recovered from it provided the deeply sampled blood TCRbeta repertoires that made up the dataset. Where HLA class I and class II types were available, the types were taken from metadata supplied by the sample provider, not from assay-based typing. Samples were obtained from the ongoing ImmuneRACE study (first 160 participants) and from 950 to 1,500 subjects provided by 6 global collaborators. A de-identified subject ID, COVID-19 status, age in years and sex were almost always included in the sample metadata. The prospective study material was composed of cDNA or gDNA derived from T cells, B-cell-depleted T cells, or PBMCs. The repertoires were released in a freely available public database intended as a resource for research on the immune response to SARS-CoV-2.

TCRbeta CDR3 regions were amplified from genomic DNA using the immunoSEQ Assay, a bias-controlled multiplex PCR. Under the source paper's analysis protocol: The number of nucleated cells in each sample was estimated from the amplification of reference gene primers within the assay. To quantify the absolute abundance of each unique TCRbeta CDR3 rearrangement, sequence reads were collapsed and filtered. For each sample, productive Simpson clonality was calculated by taking the square root of Simpson's diversity index across productive rearrangements. The clones in this table, taken by TCRdb from immuneACCESS, are in-frame only. Not every clone is retained; where verified, under half of the shortfall comes from an unresolved V gene, and the cause of the rest is unknown. The V and J calls and clone size are taken from that table; D and trimming were inferred from the DNA. In all, the sample holds 280,000 or so clones, and around 90% of those were seen once. The biggest ten clones account for just under 9.5% of the sample.

Results and caveats for the whole study, not just this receptor: The quantity of clinical and demographic metadata differed by source and by participant and was supplied without curation.

Each collaborating institution followed its own protocols to collect whole blood in K2EDTA tubes. For TCRbeta analysis, collaborator samples were shipped as frozen whole blood, as isolated PBMCs, or as DNA extracted from either sample type. The receptor was derived from a man aged 18 to 29 with active or convalescent COVID-19. The sequenced sample was peripheral blood.

The encoded CDR3 is CASSPQGDGYTF. At the DNA level, the sequence is TGTGCCAGCAGCCCACAGGGGGATGGCTACACCTTC. The sequence is built from TRBV6-5 and TRBJ1-2, with TRBD1 matching 8 junction bases. CDR3 length: 12 amino acids, cysteine to phenylalanine. The only DNA kept is the CDR3, 36 bases in frame from the first base. CDR1 and CDR2 are drawn from the germline V gene: MNHEY, SVGAGI. V is trimmed back by 6 bases and J by 6 bases, and the junction contains 3 bases that no gene match accounts for.